Following are 25 T cell receptor beta chains from one sample sequenced in a study of T-cell memory formation after mild COVID-19 (dated by TCRdb to the early 2020s). Library method: 5' RACE. Sequencing relied on an Illumina NovaSeq 6000. TCRdb trimmed the raw reads at Q25, called clones with MiXCR and kept productive beta chains. When rows share a CDR3 protein, they turn into one entry using the most common DNA and genes. Counted in this sample were around 310,000 distinct CDR3 sequences; roughly 13% of them appeared once. The ten top clones hold 21% of the sample. Material for sequencing was PBMCs or a T cell subset sorted from them (not recorded which). The source is a man between 18 and 29 years old who had mild COVID-19 (a few samples of this study predate the infection). The sample titles of this study are shuffled in the database, so cell type and time point are left out; the donor was told from shared clones.

A few counts support this clonotype. The gene calls are TRBV4-2 and TRBJ2-7; D is possibly TRBD2 (5 bases). The CDR3 extends over 14 amino acids. The V gene's germline CDR1 is LGHNA and CDR2 YNFKEQ. V lost 4 bases to trimming and J lost 0 bases, with 10 bases between them. CDR3 nucleotides: TGTGCCAGCAGCCCCAGCGGTAGCTCCTACGAGCAGTACTTC. It is translated as CASSPSGSSYEQYF.

The rearrangement joins TRBV10-3 to TRBJ1-5; 8 nucleotides agree with TRBD1. CDR3 size: 19 residues. V shed 0 bases, J shed 2 bases, and the junction held 12 bases outside the gene matches. Germline V gives CDR1 ENHRY, CDR2 SYGVKD. The CDR3 is CAISESAGTGRGGNQPQHF. CDR3 DNA: TGTGCCATCAGTGAGTCGGCCGGGACAGGCCGAGGTGGCAATCAGCCCCAGCATTTT.

Only a few counts were recorded for this clonotype. This chain uses TRBV7-2 with TRBJ2-3; 8 bases align to TRBD2. Germline V lookup: CDR1 SGHTA, CDR2 FQGNSA. V shed 1 base and J 0 bases; nucleotides not matched to a gene: 9. This CDR3 has 18 residues. CDR3 sequence (DNA): TGTGCCAGCAGCTTAGTCTCCAGCGGGGGAGCTAGCACAGATACGCAGTATTTT. Its translation is CASSLVSSGGASTDTQYF.

This clonotype was seen a few times. The chain carries TRBV6-2 or TRBV6-3 and TRBJ2-7; D gene uncertain. Germline CDR1 reads MNHEY; CDR2 reads SVGEGT. The CDR3 is 14 residues long. V lost 8 bases to trimming and J lost 6 bases, with 20 bases between them. CDR3 nucleotides: TGTGCCAGCGGCTCCTCCTACCCCCTGGGCGAGCAGTACTTC. Translating it yields CASGSSYPLGEQYF.

The DNA for the CDR3 is TGTGCCAGCAGCCTCCGAAAGGACACTGAAGCTTTCTTT. It yields the protein CASSLRKDTEAFF. V gene TRBV7-2 combines with J gene TRBJ1-1; D gene ambiguous. Germline V gene lookup returns CDR1 SGHTA and CDR2 FQGNSA. Trimming took off 5 bases at V and 3 bases at J, with 10 bases between the two ends. This CDR3 is built from 13 residues.

This clonotype was counted between two and nine times. The chain couples TRBV15 to TRBJ2-3; 10 nucleotides line up with TRBD2. The CDR3 runs 16 residues. The germline V gene has CDR1 LNHNV and CDR2 YYDKDF (reference sequence). The ends lost 5 bases at V and 2 bases at J; junction bases unmatched: 7. The CDR3 DNA reads as TGTGCCACCAGCTTCCGAGCGGGGGGGATCACAGATACGCAGTATTTT. Protein sequence: CATSFRAGGITDTQYF.

This clonotype showed up many times. The chain carries TRBV5-1 and TRBJ1-2; D is unclear. CDR1 is SGHRS, CDR2 YFSETQ, per germline. V lost 3 bases to trimming and J lost 6 bases, with 6 bases between them. This CDR3 is built from 11 residues. The CDR3 nucleotides read TGCGCCAGCAGCTCCAGAAATGGCTACACCTTC. Its protein is CASSSRNGYTF.

This rearrangement joins TRBV20-1 to TRBJ1-1; the match to TRBD1 covers 10 bases. Germline-derived CDR1 and CDR2 are DFQATT and SNEGSKA (reference sequence). With 5 bases clipped from V and 4 bases from J, the junction kept 7 bases outside the gene matches. The CDR3 has 14 residues. CDR3 amino acids: CSAGRDRGITEAFF. For the CDR3, the DNA is TGCAGTGCTGGACGGGACAGGGGTATCACTGAAGCTTTCTTT.

This sequence joins TRBV25-1 and TRBJ2-5, with 8 bases fitting TRBD1. Per germline, CDR1 MGHDK and CDR2 SYGVNS. Trimming at V came to 3 bases and at J to 4 bases, leaving 1 base not matched to a gene. The CDR3 runs to 13 residues. CDR3 nucleotide sequence: TGTGCCAGCAGTGACAGGGGGCGAGAGACCCAGTACTTC. Translating gives CASSDRGRETQYF.

The chain links TRBV12-3 or TRBV12-4 to TRBJ2-2; 7 bases map to TRBD1. Losses at the gene ends were 6 bases for V and 6 bases for J; bases not matched to a gene: 4. The CDR3 loop spans 13 amino acids. The CDR3 is CASRMTGSGELFF. The CDR3 coding sequence is TGTGCCAGCAGGATGACAGGGTCCGGGGAGCTGTTTTTT.

As DNA, the CDR3 is TGCGCCAGCAGCCGACCTCTTGGGGGAGAGACCCAGTACTTC. It translates to CASSRPLGGETQYF. V gene TRBV10-2 combines with J gene TRBJ2-5, with D perhaps assigned TRBD1 or TRBD2 (5 bases each). Germline CDR1 reads WSHSY; CDR2 reads SAAADI. V was trimmed by 6 bases and J by 4 bases, leaving 15 bases between them. This CDR3 is built from 14 residues.

This clonotype was picked up many times. The CDR3: CASSPRPHEQYF. The CDR3 bases are TGTGCCAGCAGCCCCCGTCCCCACGAGCAGTACTTC. The chain employs TRBV7-9 and TRBJ2-7; D ambiguous. CDR3 size: 12 residues. The germline V and J ends were trimmed by 5 bases and 5 bases, with 10 bases remaining between them. The germline V gene encodes CDR1 SEHNR and CDR2 FQNEAQ (reference sequence).

The gene calls are TRBV4-2 and TRBJ1-2, with TRBD1 as a possible D gene (5 bases). This CDR3 has 15 residues. V was shortened by 6 bases and J by 8 bases, with 22 bases between the two germline ends. CDR1 and CDR2 from the germline V gene are LGHNA and YNFKEQ. In nucleotides, the CDR3 is TGTGCCAGCAGACCTTCCGGGGCCGCCTGGCGAGGCTACACCTTC. This gives the protein CASRPSGAAWRGYTF.

This chain uses TRBV12-3 or TRBV12-4 with TRBJ1-2, with a weak D call TRBD1 (6 bases). With 4 bases removed from V and 7 bases from J, the gap between germline ends came to 19 bases. This CDR3 is 15 amino acids long. The CDR3 nucleotides are TGTGCCAGCAGTTCCCTAACCGACAGGAGAGGTGGCTACACCTTC. Amino acid sequence: CASSSLTDRRGGYTF.

This clonotype occurred a few times. The rearrangement uses TRBV5-1 and TRBJ2-1; the D is unclear. The germline V and J ends were trimmed by 4 bases and 4 bases, with 9 bases remaining between them. Per germline, CDR1 SGHRS and CDR2 YFSETQ. This CDR3 contains 13 residues. CDR3 region: CASSPADYNEQFF. CDR3 sequence (DNA): TGCGCCAGCAGCCCTGCAGATTACAATGAGCAGTTCTTC.

This clonotype was recorded a few times. V gene TRBV25-1 combines with J gene TRBJ2-3; possibly TRBD2 for D (6 bases). The CDR3 runs to 19 residues. Germline V CDR1 and CDR2: MGHDK, SYGVNS. V lost 0 bases, J lost 0 bases, and 19 bases lay in between. The CDR3 sequence is CASSEYKSSGFTSTDTQYF. The DNA of the CDR3 is TGTGCCAGCAGTGAATATAAGTCAAGCGGGTTTACTAGCACAGATACGCAGTATTTT.

The chain links TRBV6-2 or TRBV6-3 to TRBJ2-7; the D call may be TRBD1 or TRBD2 (5 bases each). Germline values: CDR1 MNHEY, CDR2 SVGEGT. This CDR3 has 12 residues. V gave up 8 bases and J gave up 6 bases, with 14 bases separating them. Written as DNA, the CDR3 is TGTGCCAGCGCCATGAGAGGGGTCGAGCAGTACGTC. This sequence encodes CASAMRGVEQYV.

The J gene is TRBJ2-1, the V gene TRBV7-9, with 13 bases fitting TRBD2. The germline V gene has CDR1 SEHNR and CDR2 FQNEAQ (reference sequence). J was trimmed by 9 bases and V by 4 bases; bases with no gene match: 6. CDR3 size: 15 residues. The CDR3 DNA reads as TGTGCCAGCAGCTCGACTAGCGGGGGGCCGAGTGAGCAGTTCTTC. Protein product: CASSSTSGGPSEQFF. The complete variable domain, with remaining parts taken from reference TRBV7-9 and TRBJ2-1, reads DTGVSQNPRHKITKRGQNVTFRCDPISEHNRLYWYRQTLGQGPEFLTYFQNEAQLEKSRLLSDRFSAERPKGSFSTLEIQRTEQGDSAMYLCASSSTSGGPSEQFFGPGTRLTVL.

This rearrangement joins TRBV2 to TRBJ2-7; possibly TRBD1 for D (6 bases). CDR1 and CDR2 from the germline V gene are SNHLY and FYNNEI. The CDR3 is 13 residues long. Trimming took 11 bases from V and 4 from J, leaving 18 bases between them. CDR3 amino acids: CAHRPTGWYEQYF. In DNA, the CDR3 is TGTGCCCACCGTCCGACAGGTTGGTACGAGCAGTACTTC.

The J gene is TRBJ2-2, the V gene TRBV14; D is ambiguous. The CDR3 loop spans 13 amino acids. Trimming removed 1 base from V and 4 bases from J, with 4 bases in between. CDR1 is SGHDN, CDR2 FVKESK, per germline. This chain's CDR3 is CASSQVITGELFF. The CDR3 DNA sequence: TGTGCCAGCAGCCAAGTTATCACCGGGGAGCTGTTTTTT.

The rearrangement links TRBV12-3 or TRBV12-4 to TRBJ2-1, with 9 bases matching TRBD1. Losses at the gene ends were 5 bases for V and 4 bases for J; bases not matched to a gene: 9. The CDR3 spans 16 residues. For the CDR3, the DNA is TGTGCCAGCAGTCCGCAGGACAGGGGACAATACAATGAGCAGTTCTTC. This encodes CASSPQDRGQYNEQFF.

V is TRBV7-2 and J is TRBJ2-7, with 11 nucleotides matching TRBD2. Trimming cost V 4 bases and J 0 bases; bases outside gene matches: 5. The CDR3 runs to 16 residues. Germline CDR1 SGHTA, CDR2 FQGNSA. The CDR3 region has the DNA TGTGCCAGCAGCTCCCAGACTAGCGGGGTCTCCTACGAGCAGTACTTC. Residues: CASSSQTSGVSYEQYF.

This clonotype was seen only a few times. The chain combines TRBV7-2 with TRBJ1-5; unclear D gene. Germline CDR1 reads SGHTA; CDR2 reads FQGNSA. V was pared by 5 bases and J by 1 base, with 12 bases between. The CDR3 has 15 amino acids. In DNA form, the CDR3 reads TGTGCCAGCAGCCATGGGGTGGGGAGCAATCAGCCCCAGCATTTT. Residues: CASSHGVGSNQPQHF.

This clonotype was recorded a few times. V usage is TRBV19 and J usage is TRBJ1-5; D call uncertain. There are 14 residues in the CDR3. Germline V lookup: CDR1 LNHDA, CDR2 SQIVND (reference sequence). Trimming shortened V by 2 bases and J by 0 bases, and 5 bases separated the two germline ends. CDR3 amino acids: CASSIRASNQPQHF. In DNA form, the CDR3 reads TGTGCCAGTAGTATAAGGGCTAGCAATCAGCCCCAGCATTTT.

The rearrangement joins TRBV2 to TRBJ1-2; maybe TRBD1 (5 bases). Germline CDR1 and CDR2: SNHLY and FYNNEI. Deletions cut 9 bases from V and 3 bases from J, with 20 bases between. The CDR3 is 15 amino acids. The CDR3 reads CASTPREGAYYGYTF. CDR3 coding DNA: TGTGCCAGTACCCCTAGGGAAGGGGCATACTATGGCTACACCTTC.